Listed here are 27 T cell receptor beta chains from one sample, sequenced in a study of blood T cell repertoires in COVID-19. Produced via immunoSEQ multiplex PCR; TCRdb's table is partial and in-frame only. This sample has about 380,000 clones; about 89% occur once, and the top ten carry under 1.5%. Sequencing was done on a sample of PBMCs or T cells enriched from blood (not recorded which). The receptors were sampled from a man aged 30 to 45 who had recovered from COVID-19.

The chain employs TRBV9 and TRBJ2-1, with a tentative D call TRBD2 (6 bases). V was clipped by 0 bases and J by 6 bases, with 22 bases between them. Germline V gene data show CDR1 as SGDLS and CDR2 as YYNGEE. The CDR3 contains 18 residues. CDR3 sequence (DNA): TGTGCCAGCAGCGTAGCCGACGCGGGCGGGATTTGGGGCAATGAGCAGTTCTTC. It specifies CASSVADAGGIWGNEQFF.

This clone was found once. The rearrangement links TRBV7-6 to TRBJ2-3, with D uncertain. The CDR3 length is 14 residues. Looked up from germline, CDR1 is SGHVS and CDR2 is FNYEAQ. V was trimmed by 1 base and J by 2 bases, leaving 7 bases between them. CDR3 residues: CASSLVAFTDTQYF. The CDR3 DNA reads TGTGCCAGCAGCTTAGTGGCCTTCACAGATACGCAGTATTTT.

The chain employs TRBV20-1 and TRBJ2-1; no firm D call. The V end lost 5 bases, the J end lost 3 bases, and 5 bases lay between the germline ends. CDR1 is DFQATT and CDR2 is SNEGSKA in the germline V gene (reference sequence). This CDR3 comprises 11 residues. The CDR3 sequence is CSALSYNEQFF. The CDR3, as DNA: TGCAGTGCTCTCAGCTACAATGAGCAGTTCTTC.

A few counts support this clone. The chain recombines TRBV9 with TRBJ2-3; D may be TRBD1 (5 bases). CDR3 length: 15 residues. The germline V gene has CDR1 SGDLS and CDR2 YYNGEE. V was clipped by 0 bases and J by 2 bases, with 10 bases between them. The CDR3 region is CASSVAGLSTDTQYF. The CDR3 DNA is TGTGCCAGCAGCGTAGCAGGGCTATCCACAGATACGCAGTATTTT. The full variable domain, with the rest looked up from reference TRBV9 and TRBJ2-3, is DSGVTQTPKHLITATGQRVTLRCSPRSGDLSVYWYQQSLDQGLQFLIQYYNGEERAKGNILERFSAQQFPDLHSELNLSSLELGDSALYFCASSVAGLSTDTQYFGPGTRLTVL.

This clone was detected only once. The J gene is TRBJ2-4, the V gene TRBV9; a possible D gene is TRBD2 (5 bases). Per the germline V gene, CDR1 is SGDLS and CDR2 is YYNGEE. The CDR3 is 14 amino acids. Between the trimmed V and J ends, which lost 4 bases and 5 bases, there was a span of 13 bases. This chain's CDR3 is CASSSDGIENIQYF. The CDR3 DNA is TGTGCCAGCAGCTCAGACGGGATCGAAAACATTCAGTACTTC.

The genes are TRBV15 and TRBJ1-3; perhaps TRBD1 as D (6 bases). Germline CDR1 and CDR2: LNHNV and YYDKDF (reference sequence). Trimming cost V 8 bases and J 0 bases, with 14 bases left between them. The CDR3 has 15 amino acids. The CDR3 coding sequence is TGTGCCACCCGAGGACAGCCACACTCTGGAAACACCATATATTTT. This encodes CATRGQPHSGNTIYF.

The chain carries TRBV5-1 and TRBJ1-2, with TRBD1 matching over 8 bases. The CDR3 has 14 amino acids. Trimming removed 4 bases from V and 3 bases from J; junction bases left unmatched: 5. The germline V gene has CDR1 SGHRS and CDR2 YFSETQ. The CDR3 sequence is CASSPGGGHYGYTF. Written as DNA, the CDR3 is TGCGCCAGCAGCCCAGGGGGCGGTCACTATGGCTACACCTTC.

V usage is TRBV5-1 and J usage is TRBJ2-2; no definite D call. There are 12 residues in the CDR3. The V gene's germline CDR1 is SGHRS and CDR2 YFSETQ. Trimming pared 2 bases from V and 4 bases from J, leaving 3 bases between. The CDR3 reads CASSFGTGELFF. The CDR3, as DNA: TGCGCCAGCAGCTTCGGCACCGGGGAGCTGTTTTTT.

For the CDR3, the DNA is TGCAGTGCTAGAGAGGGCCAGTTCTTC. It codes for CSAREGQFF. This chain connects TRBV20-1 to TRBJ2-1; D gene uncertain. In germline, CDR1 is DFQATT, CDR2 SNEGSKA (reference sequence). The V and J ends lost 0 bases and 13 bases respectively, with 4 bases between them. The CDR3 is made up of 9 amino acids.

V is TRBV27 and J is TRBJ1-5, with a tentative D call TRBD1 (6 bases). V was clipped by 4 bases and J by 9 bases, with 16 bases between them. CDR1 MNHEY and CDR2 SMNVEV come from the germline V gene (reference sequence). The CDR3 spans 14 residues. This CDR3 reads CASSSGQRRWPQHF. CDR3 DNA: TGTGCCAGCAGTTCCGGACAGCGAAGATGGCCCCAGCATTTT.

This chain joins TRBV4-1 and TRBJ2-2; 8 nucleotides match TRBD2. Losses at the gene ends were 0 bases for V and 9 bases for J; bases not matched to a gene: 15. The CDR3 has 18 amino acids. Germline-derived CDR1 and CDR2 are MGHRA and YSYEKL. The CDR3 sequence: CASSQDPGGLDFSRELFF. CDR3 DNA: TGCGCCAGCAGCCAAGATCCGGGGGGGCTAGATTTTTCCCGGGAGCTGTTTTTT.

V usage is TRBV13 and J usage is TRBJ1-4, with D tentatively TRBD1 (6 bases). Trimming stripped 5 bases from V and 7 bases from J, with 17 bases between. CDR1 and CDR2 (germline): PRHDT, FYEKMQ (reference sequence). CDR3 length equals 15 residues. This CDR3 reads CASSSGAGVIEKLFF. CDR3 sequence (DNA): TGTGCCAGCAGCAGTGGGGCAGGGGTAATTGAAAAACTGTTTTTT. Supplemented by reference TRBV13 and TRBJ1-4, the full variable domain reads AAGVIQSPRHLIKEKRETATLKCYPIPRHDTVYWYQQGPGQDPQFLISFYEKMQSDKGSIPDRFSAQQFSDYHSELNMSSLELGDSALYFCASSSGAGVIEKLFFGSGTQLSVL.

V gene TRBV7-2 combines with J gene TRBJ1-2, with D possibly TRBD1 on 6 matching bases. This CDR3 is 16 amino acids long. Germline-derived CDR1 and CDR2 are SGHTA and FQGNSA. The V end was cut by 2 bases, the J end by 4 bases, with 17 bases between. DNA for the CDR3: TGTGCCAGCAGCTTAAAATACAGGGTTGAGGGCTATGGCTACACCTTC. This codes for CASSLKYRVEGYGYTF.

This chain joins TRBV5-1 and TRBJ1-5; 7 bases agree with TRBD1. The CDR3 length is 14 residues. Per germline, CDR1 SGHRS and CDR2 YFSETQ. Germline trimming cut 4 bases from V and 9 bases from J; bases unmatched to any gene: 10. CDR3 sequence reads: CASSPGTASGPQHF. The DNA for the CDR3 is TGCGCCAGCAGCCCGGGGACAGCCAGTGGGCCCCAGCATTTT. Based on the CDR3 plus reference TRBV5-1 and TRBJ1-5, the full variable domain is KAGVTQTPRYLIKTRGQQVTLSCSPISGHRSVSWYQQTPGQGLQFLFEYFSETQRNKGNFPGRFSGRQFSNSRSEMNVSTLELGDSALYLCASSPGTASGPQHFGDGTRLSIL.

Concerning this clone: Within the sample, other DNA sequences also encode this same CDR3. The CDR3 loop reads CASSRETGELFF. In DNA, the CDR3 is TGTGCCAGCAGCCGAGAGACCGGGGAGCTGTTTTTT. This chain connects TRBV6-5 to TRBJ2-2; no firm D call. CDR1 MNHEY and CDR2 SVGAGI come from the germline V gene. The germline V and J ends were trimmed by 6 bases and 5 bases, with 7 bases remaining between them. This CDR3 has 12 residues.

The chain carries TRBV7-9 and TRBJ1-2; weak D call: TRBD1 (6 bases). CDR1 and CDR2 (germline): SEHNR, FQNEAQ (reference sequence). The CDR3 sequence is 15 residues long. V was cut by 2 bases and J by 3 bases, with 13 bases left in between. In nucleotides, the CDR3 is TGTGCCAGCAGCTTAATCTTCGGACAGCACTATGGCTACACCTTC. Translated, it gives CASSLIFGQHYGYTF.

The chain links TRBV27 to TRBJ1-1; TRBD1 is a possible D gene (6 bases). Trimming cost V 5 bases and J 7 bases, with 8 bases left between them. Germline CDR1 is MNHEY and CDR2 is SMNVEV (reference sequence). The CDR3 has 11 amino acids. CDR3 bases: TGTGCCAGCAGTCAGGGGTTTGAAGCTTTCTTT. This translates into CASSQGFEAFF.

This chain links TRBV5-1 with TRBJ2-3, with a possible D match to TRBD1 (5 bases). V lost 1 base, J lost 0 bases, and 12 bases lay in between. CDR3 length equals 16 residues. Germline-derived CDR1 and CDR2 are SGHRS and YFSETQ. The CDR3 DNA reads TGCGCCAGCAGCTTGAGGACACACCCTAGCACAGATACGCAGTATTTT. Encoded protein: CASSLRTHPSTDTQYF.

The chain carries TRBV6-6 and TRBJ2-3; the match to TRBD1 covers 9 bases. The CDR3 is made up of 17 amino acids. V was pared by 5 bases and J by 2 bases, with 11 bases of the junction left unmatched. CDR1 and CDR2 (germline): MNHNY, SVGAGI (reference sequence). CDR3 loop: CASSPTRWTGVTDTQYF. In DNA, the CDR3 is TGTGCCAGCAGTCCAACCCGTTGGACAGGGGTCACAGATACGCAGTATTTT.

This rearrangement joins TRBV4-1 to TRBJ1-6, with 7 bases lining up with TRBD1. The ends lost 5 bases at V and 0 bases at J; junction bases unmatched: 7. Germline CDR1 and CDR2: MGHRA and YSYEKL. The CDR3 totals 17 residues. CDR3 amino acids: CASSSADRSSYNSPLHF. CDR3 coding DNA: TGCGCCAGCAGCTCCGCGGACAGGAGCTCCTATAATTCACCCCTCCACTTT.

The CDR3 region has the DNA TGTGCCAGCAGCTTGAGTTGGCGGGGGGGCCTTGGTGAGCAGTTCTTC. The encoded protein is CASSLSWRGGLGEQFF. The chain is built from TRBV11-3 and TRBJ2-1; 9 bases are shared with TRBD2. The trim removed 3 bases at V and 9 bases at J, leaving 12 bases unmatched. The CDR3 sequence is 16 residues long. Germline-derived CDR1 and CDR2 are SGHNT and YENEEA.

This clone was seen only once. Here the CDR3 DNA reads TGTGCCAGCAGTGTCCAGAAGAACACTGAAGCTTTCTTT. Translating gives CASSVQKNTEAFF. The genes are TRBV2 and TRBJ1-1; D gene ambiguous. This CDR3 is 13 amino acids long. The germline V and J ends were trimmed by 4 bases and 1 base, with 7 bases remaining between them. The germline CDR1 and CDR2 sequences are SNHLY and FYNNEI.

This clone was counted a single time. The genes are TRBV10-2 and TRBJ2-7; 8 positions agree with TRBD1. V trimming: 2 bases; J trimming: 2 bases; junction bases outside the gene matches: 8. CDR3 length: 16 residues. Germline CDR1 and CDR2: WSHSY and SAAADI. The CDR3 DNA follows: TGCGCCAGCAGTGAGAGACAGGGGACCTTTCCCTACGAGCAGTACTTC. Residues: CASSERQGTFPYEQYF.

The chain combines TRBV4-2 with TRBJ1-5, with D possibly being TRBD1 (6 bases). The CDR3 is 16 residues long. Trimming left V 6 bases short and J 3 bases short, with 18 bases between. Germline CDR1 and CDR2: LGHNA and YNFKEQ. The CDR3 loop reads CASSQTQEGDNQPQHF. CDR3 coding DNA: TGTGCCAGCAGTCAAACCCAAGAGGGGGACAATCAGCCCCAGCATTTT.

This chain connects TRBV6-1 to TRBJ1-5, with TRBD1 as a possible D gene (5 bases). The CDR3 contains 13 residues. Germline V gene sequence: CDR1 MNHNS, CDR2 SASEGT. Trimming stripped 3 bases from V and 4 bases from J, with 7 bases between. This CDR3 reads CASSETDNQPQHF. DNA of the CDR3: TGTGCCAGCAGTGAGACAGATAATCAGCCCCAGCATTTT.

In regard to this clone: Additional DNA sequences in this sample encode the identical CDR3. This rearrangement joins TRBV7-9 to TRBJ1-2; a weak D match, TRBD1 (6 bases). CDR3 length: 13 residues. Germline V lookup: CDR1 SEHNR, CDR2 FQNEAQ (reference sequence). Trimming removed 5 bases at V and 2 bases at J, with 9 bases between. This chain's CDR3 is CASSHGQNYGYTF. CDR3 in DNA: TGTGCCAGCAGCCATGGACAGAACTATGGCTACACCTTC.

The chain is built from TRBV14 and TRBJ1-1; D unclear. Germline lookup yields CDR1 SGHDN and CDR2 FVKESK. The CDR3 spans 13 residues. V lost 1 base to trimming and J lost 11 bases, with 14 bases between them. The CDR3 DNA reads TGTGCCAGCAGCCAAGTTCCGGGAAATTCGGCTTTCTTT. It is translated as CASSQVPGNSAFF.